The 11 T cell receptor beta chains below come from one sample, sequenced in a study of cytomegalovirus exposure and HLA in healthy donors. Primers for the PCR totalled 60 Vbeta and 13 Jbeta. Profiling relied on immunoSEQ multiplex PCR, and the TCRdb table lists in-frame clones only, not all of them. The sample has roughly 170,000 clones, around 77% seen once. Source material: PBMCs. Source of these receptors: a woman in her 30s in good health and CMV-seronegative.

This clone was picked up one time. Mismatch with germline at one junction end may stem from a read error. The gene calls are TRBV4-1 and TRBJ2-1; maybe TRBD2 (6 bases). CDR1 and CDR2 (germline): MGHRA, YSYEKL. CDR3 size: 11 residues. The CDR3: CLQEGPDEQFF. In DNA, the CDR3 is TGTCTCCAGGAGGGCCCCGATGAGCAGTTCTTC.

The count of this clone is one. This chain links TRBV19 with TRBJ2-3; TRBD1 aligns across 9 bases. The CDR3 extends over 15 amino acids. V shed 9 bases and J 4 bases; nucleotides not matched to a gene: 11. Germline assignment: CDR1 LNHDA and CDR2 SQIVND (reference sequence). The CDR3 DNA reads TGTGCCAGGGCGAACAGGGGGCCGTGGGCAGATACGCAGTATTTT. Protein: CARANRGPWADTQYF.

The sample holds a few counts of this clone. In DNA form, the CDR3 reads TGTGCCTGGGACCTAGGCTATGGCTACACCTTC. Amino acid sequence: CAWDLGYGYTF. The rearrangement joins TRBV30 to TRBJ1-2; D gene ambiguous. The CDR3 totals 11 residues. CDR1 GTSNPN and CDR2 SVGIG come from the germline V gene (reference sequence). V was trimmed by 5 bases and J by 4 bases, leaving 8 bases between them.

The rearrangement uses TRBV9 and TRBJ2-2, with D tentatively TRBD2 (5 bases). From germline, CDR1 is SGDLS and CDR2 YYNGEE. This CDR3 has 14 residues. V lost 3 bases, J lost 2 bases, and 8 bases lay in between. CDR3: CASSGTGNTGELFF. CDR3 in DNA: TGTGCCAGCAGCGGGACGGGAAACACCGGGGAGCTGTTTTTT.

V usage is TRBV6-5 and J usage is TRBJ1-2; 7 nucleotides match TRBD1. From germline, CDR1 is MNHEY and CDR2 SVGAGI. V lost 5 bases to trimming and J lost 9 bases; unmatched junction nucleotides: 9. There are 13 residues in the CDR3. The CDR3 nucleotides are TGTGCCAGCAGTAGGGGGACAGATCTAAGCTACACCTTC. Translating it yields CASSRGTDLSYTF.

This chain connects TRBV6-6 to TRBJ1-2; TRBD1 matches at 10 bases. V was clipped by 0 bases and J by 4 bases; unmatched bases: 2. CDR1 MNHNY and CDR2 SVGAGI come from the germline V gene (reference sequence). The CDR3 extends over 15 amino acids. The CDR3 DNA reads as TGTGCCAGCAGTTACTCGACAGGGGGCTTCTATGGCTACACCTTC. It encodes CASSYSTGGFYGYTF.

The rearrangement uses TRBV28 and TRBJ2-7; possible D gene TRBD2, 5 bases. The CDR3 runs to 13 residues. The V end lost 8 bases, the J end lost 2 bases, and 13 bases lay between the germline ends. Germline CDR1 MDHEN, CDR2 SYDVKM. This chain's CDR3 is CASAKPGTYEQYF. The CDR3 nucleotides read TGTGCCAGCGCTAAGCCGGGAACCTACGAGCAGTACTTC.

In its sample, this clone was seen once. The chain employs TRBV5-1 and TRBJ2-1; 9 bases are a match to TRBD2. V gave up 0 bases and J gave up 6 bases; unmatched junction bases: 10. Germline values: CDR1 SGHRS, CDR2 YFSETQ. The CDR3 has 17 residues. The CDR3 coding sequence is TGCGCCAGCAGCTTGGGGCGGGGGGGACTTCCCTCCAATGAGCAGTTCTTC. Protein sequence: CASSLGRGGLPSNEQFF.

The chain employs TRBV5-6 and TRBJ2-7; maybe TRBD2 (6 bases). Trimming left V 3 bases short and J 4 bases short, with 17 bases between. There are 15 residues in the CDR3. From germline, CDR1 is SGHDT and CDR2 YYEEEE. CDR3 sequence: CASSSDSGGWYEQYF. CDR3 coding DNA: TGTGCCAGCAGCTCCGACTCAGGAGGGTGGTACGAGCAGTACTTC.

This clone was detected once. The genes are TRBV7-8 and TRBJ2-7; the match to TRBD1 covers 8 bases. Per the germline V gene, CDR1 is SGHVS and CDR2 is FQNEAQ. The CDR3 extends over 16 amino acids. J gave up 6 bases and V 5 bases, and 15 bases lay outside the gene matches. This chain's CDR3 is CASSTRRDRRLSEQYF. The CDR3 DNA follows: TGTGCCAGCAGCACACGCCGGGACAGGAGATTGAGCGAGCAGTACTTC.

The V and J genes are TRBV10-1 and TRBJ2-1, with 7 bases fitting TRBD2. After removal of 7 bases from V and 9 bases from J, the junction contained 9 bases not matched to a gene. Germline loops: CDR1 WNHNN, CDR2 SYGVQD (reference sequence). The CDR3 is 13 residues long. CDR3 loop: CASNSAAGSEQFF. CDR3 nucleotides: TGCGCCAGCAACAGCGCAGCGGGGAGTGAGCAGTTCTTC.